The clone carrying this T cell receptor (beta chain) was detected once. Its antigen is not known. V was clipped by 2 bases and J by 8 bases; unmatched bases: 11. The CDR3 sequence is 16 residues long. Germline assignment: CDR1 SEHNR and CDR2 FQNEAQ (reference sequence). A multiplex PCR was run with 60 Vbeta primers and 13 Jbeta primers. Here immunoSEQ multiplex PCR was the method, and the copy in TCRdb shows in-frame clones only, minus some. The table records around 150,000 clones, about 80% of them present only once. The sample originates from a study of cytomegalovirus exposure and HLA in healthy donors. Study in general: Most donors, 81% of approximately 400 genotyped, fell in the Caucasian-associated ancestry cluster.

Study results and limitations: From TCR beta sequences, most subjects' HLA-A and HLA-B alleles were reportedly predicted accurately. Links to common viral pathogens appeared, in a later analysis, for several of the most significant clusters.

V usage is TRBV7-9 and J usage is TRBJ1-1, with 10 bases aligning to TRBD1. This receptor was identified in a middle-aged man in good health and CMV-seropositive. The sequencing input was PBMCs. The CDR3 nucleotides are TGTGCCAGCAGCTTACCTAGACAGGGGGCGGAAGTCGAAGCTTTCTTT. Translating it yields CASSLPRQGAEVEAFF.